The 17 T cell receptor beta chains below come from one sample, sequenced in a study of T cell changes during pregnancy in multiple sclerosis. Sequencing was performed with immunoSEQ multiplex PCR; in TCRdb, only in-frame clones are kept and a portion is missing. The profile shows roughly 64,000 clones, about 92% of them singletons. The specimen comprised peripheral blood, sampled in the third trimester of pregnancy. The receptors derive from a female donor in good health, enrolled as a control in a pregnancy study.

The J gene is TRBJ1-1, the V gene TRBV7-2, with 9 nucleotides matching TRBD1. This CDR3 spans 15 amino acids. The V segment lost 5 bases and the J segment 4 bases; nucleotides outside the gene matches: 8. Germline V gives CDR1 SGHTA, CDR2 FQGNSA. The CDR3 coding sequence is TGTGCCAGCAGCCCCGGGGACAGGGAGGGCACTGAAGCTTTCTTT. This codes for CASSPGDREGTEAFF.

The genes are TRBV13 and TRBJ2-7; D is undetermined. This CDR3 has 17 residues. Deletions cut 2 bases from V and 3 bases from J, with 20 bases between. CDR1 is PRHDT and CDR2 is FYEKMQ in the germline V gene (reference sequence). The CDR3 spells CASSLKVARDPFYEQYF. As DNA, the CDR3 is TGTGCCAGCAGCTTAAAGGTAGCACGTGACCCTTTCTACGAGCAGTACTTC.

The rearrangement links TRBV6-5 to TRBJ2-5; possibly TRBD2 for D (5 bases). V lost 7 bases, J lost 2 bases, and 17 bases lay in between. Germline CDR1 reads MNHEY; CDR2 reads SVGAGI. CDR3 length equals 15 residues. CDR3 in amino acids: CASTTARAGQETQYF. CDR3 sequence (DNA): TGTGCCAGCACGACGGCGAGGGCCGGGCAAGAGACCCAGTACTTC.

The chain recombines TRBV30 with TRBJ1-3, with D perhaps matching TRBD1 (6 bases). V was pared by 0 bases and J by 2 bases, with 11 bases between. From germline, CDR1 is GTSNPN and CDR2 SVGIG (reference sequence). The CDR3 loop spans 15 amino acids. CDR3 region: CAWSVQTGPGNTIYF. The CDR3 DNA is TGTGCCTGGAGTGTACAAACAGGGCCTGGAAACACCATATATTTT.

The chain joins TRBV12-5 to TRBJ2-1; 9 bases agree with TRBD2. V shed 6 bases, J shed 4 bases, and the junction held 13 bases outside the gene matches. This CDR3 comprises 17 residues. Germline V gene sequence: CDR1 LGHNT, CDR2 FRNRAP. CDR3 in DNA: TGTGCTAGTGGACCTCCGGGGCTAGCGGGAAATTACAATGAGCAGTTCTTC. Amino acids: CASGPPGLAGNYNEQFF.

This chain joins TRBV10-2 and TRBJ1-1; D is uncertain. This CDR3 has 16 amino acids. The germline V gene has CDR1 WSHSY and CDR2 SAAADI. Trimming left V 3 bases short and J 0 bases short, with 14 bases between. The CDR3 DNA reads as TGCGCCAGCAGTGAAGCCCCACAGCCCATGAACACTGAAGCTTTCTTT. It specifies CASSEAPQPMNTEAFF.

This clone occurred once. The rearrangement links TRBV4-2 to TRBJ1-2; D remains unclear. This CDR3 is 14 amino acids long. Germline lookup yields CDR1 LGHNA and CDR2 YNFKEQ. V was pared by 1 base and J by 6 bases, with 12 bases between. CDR3 sequence: CASSQAAEFDGYTF. CDR3 DNA sequence: TGTGCCAGCAGCCAAGCAGCGGAATTCGATGGCTACACCTTC.

This clone has only one observation. The V and J genes are TRBV6-5 and TRBJ2-7; no reliable D call. The germline gives CDR1 MNHEY, CDR2 SVGAGI. The CDR3 length is 12 residues. Trimming left V 2 bases short and J 5 bases short, with 7 bases between. Written as DNA, the CDR3 is TGTGCCAGCAGTTACCCCCCGGACGAGCAGTACTTC. Protein sequence: CASSYPPDEQYF.

The rearrangement links TRBV14 to TRBJ2-3, with 12 bases fitting TRBD2. Trimming at V came to 4 bases and at J to 4 bases, leaving 12 bases not matched to a gene. The CDR3 covers 18 residues. Germline CDR1 SGHDN, CDR2 FVKESK. The DNA of the CDR3 is TGTGCCAGCAGCCGACTACTAGCGGGAGGCCGGTCCGCAGATACGCAGTATTTT. Protein product: CASSRLLAGGRSADTQYF.

The chain is built from TRBV11-2 and TRBJ1-5, with no clear D. The ends were cut back, 2 bases at V and 11 bases at J, with 10 bases in the middle. The CDR3 spans 12 residues. Germline V CDR1 and CDR2: SGHAT, FQNNGV. CDR3 sequence: CASSLSGDTQHF. CDR3 DNA: TGTGCCAGCAGCTTAAGCGGCGATACCCAGCATTTT.

Comment on this clone: The junction shows a germline mismatch at one end, possibly a read error. J is TRBJ1-2 and V is TRBV7-9; unclear D gene. The CDR3 runs to 13 residues. Per germline, CDR1 SEHNR and CDR2 FQNEAQ (reference sequence). Here the CDR3 DNA reads TGTGCCAGCAGCTTAGTGACTTTCTATGGCCACACCTTC. Translation gives CASSLVTFYGHTF. The full variable domain, in which reference TRBV7-9 and TRBJ1-2 provide the parts outside the CDR3, is DTGVSQNPRHKITKRGQNVTFRCDPISEHNRLYWYRQTLGQGPEFLTYFQNEAQLEKSRLLSDRFSAERPKGSFSTLEIQRTEQGDSAMYLCASSLVTFYGHTFGSGTRLTVV.

The CDR3 sequence: CASSIRGQGTEAFF. The CDR3, as DNA: TGTGCCAGTAGTATTCGTGGACAGGGGACTGAAGCTTTCTTT. The chain has TRBV19 and TRBJ1-1; 9 positions match TRBD1. J was trimmed by 5 bases and V by 3 bases; bases with no gene match: 4. The CDR3 has 14 amino acids. The germline V gene encodes CDR1 LNHDA and CDR2 SQIVND (reference sequence).

This clone has just one count. This chain uses TRBV19 with TRBJ2-5; 7 bases match TRBD1. V was clipped by 6 bases and J by 3 bases; unmatched bases: 7. The length of the CDR3 is 14 residues. Germline CDR1 is LNHDA and CDR2 is SQIVND (reference sequence). The CDR3 nucleotides are TGTGCCAGTAGACAACCCGGGACAGAAGAGACCCAGTACTTC. Translation gives CASRQPGTEETQYF.

This clone showed up just once. This sequence joins TRBV27 and TRBJ1-2; D remains ambiguous. Germline loops: CDR1 MNHEY, CDR2 SMNVEV (reference sequence). This CDR3 has 13 amino acids. Trimming left V 6 bases short and J 0 bases short, with 8 bases between. CDR3 amino acids: CASRGRPNYGYTF. The CDR3 coding sequence is TGTGCCAGCAGGGGCCGACCTAACTATGGCTACACCTTC.

The V and J genes are TRBV11-2 and TRBJ2-5, with D possibly TRBD1 on 5 matching bases. The CDR3 has 13 residues. V lost 3 bases and J 9 bases, leaving 14 bases between the germline ends. Germline V gene lookup returns CDR1 SGHAT and CDR2 FQNNGV. CDR3 sequence (DNA): TGTGCCAGCAGCTTGGACACCGGCGTGGCCCAGTACTTC. Translated, it gives CASSLDTGVAQYF.

The CDR3, as DNA: TGTGCCAGCAGTTTTCAGGGGGGCCGGGAAAAACTGTTTTTT. Amino acid sequence: CASSFQGGREKLFF. The chain has TRBV27 and TRBJ1-4; 7 positions agree with TRBD1. V was clipped by 3 bases and J by 8 bases; unmatched bases: 6. Germline CDR1 is MNHEY and CDR2 is SMNVEV (reference sequence). CDR3 length: 14 amino acids. The full variable domain, rest sourced from reference TRBV27 and TRBJ1-4, is EAQVTQNPRYLITVTGKKLTVTCSQNMNHEYMSWYRQDPGLGLRQIYYSMNVEVTDKGDVPEGYKVSRKEKRNFPLILESPSPNQTSLYFCASSFQGGREKLFFGSGTQLSVL.

Of note for this clone: This sample includes further DNA sequences coding for the same CDR3. The V call is TRBV18, the J call TRBJ1-1; no definite D call. CDR3 length: 14 residues. The V end was cut by 3 bases, the J end by 1 base, with 9 bases between. Germline V gene sequence: CDR1 KGHSH, CDR2 LQKENI. CDR3 in amino acids: CASSPPLRNTEAFF. In nucleotides, the CDR3 is TGTGCCAGCTCACCCCCACTAAGGAACACTGAAGCTTTCTTT.